The subject of this entry is one T cell receptor (beta chain). The sample originates from a study of blood T cell repertoires in COVID-19. About the study: The United States, Italy and Spain were the sources of the acute and convalescent COVID-19 samples. PBMCs, B-cell-depleted T cells, or T cells provided the cDNA or gDNA that made up the material.

Participant ages covered roughly 18 to 89 years across about 22 US areas. In the original workflow: Quantification of nucleated cells was approximated via reference gene primer amplification. This table comes from immunoSEQ multiplex PCR, and its TCRdb copy is limited to in-frame clones, with some not included. D and trimming come from the DNA, and the V and J calls and clone size come from that table. Of hundreds of thousands of clones in the sample, roughly 86% were seen once. This CDR3 spans 17 amino acids. Germline CDR1 is MNHEY and CDR2 is SMNVEV (reference sequence). V lost 2 bases, J lost 10 bases, and 14 bases stayed unmatched.

Specimen: PBMCs or T cells enriched from blood (not recorded which). V gene TRBV27 combines with J gene TRBJ1-6, with 7 nucleotides matching TRBD1. This clonotype was obtained from a middle-aged woman with acute COVID-19. The CDR3 sequence: CASSLEGPGGVRSPLHF. CDR3 DNA: TGTGCCAGCAGTTTAGAGGGTCCAGGGGGAGTCCGGTCACCCCTCCACTTT.